This T cell receptor beta chain was profiled in a study of T cells in Graves' hyperthyroidism and ophthalmopathy. RNA transcripts served as the template for amplifying TCR beta CDR3 regions. A first-round RT-PCR of the TCR CDR3 used the HTBI primer set. TCRdb re-called the multiplex PCR reads with MiXCR, one entry per CDR3 protein. This table holds over 700,000 distinct CDR3 sequences, roughly 32% found once. Germline V lookup: CDR1 SGHTA, CDR2 FQGTGA. The CDR3 length is 12 residues. The trim removed 6 bases at V and 7 bases at J, leaving 3 bases unmatched. The chain carries TRBV7-3 and TRBJ1-2, with 9 bases identical to TRBD1. Sequencing was carried out using blood. The TCR sequence derives from a woman in her thirties or forties with Graves' hyperthyroidism. Here the CDR3 DNA reads TGTGCCAGCAGAGACAGGGGGACTGGCTACACCTTC. Residues: CASRDRGTGYTF.